This TCR beta chain was recovered during a study of T cell responses to AZD1222 COVID-19 vaccine. Repertoires were generated with immunoSEQ multiplex PCR, while TCRdb's copy carries only in-frame clones and drops some. Among roughly 140,000 clones listed, under 95% were seen once. Study observations and caveats: Reports say nearly half of spike-specific TCRs go after unmutated variant regions. With dominance at 160-218 and 743-854, vaccine-associated CD4 TCRs spanned spike.

Comments on this clone: Its antigen is not identified.

This clonotype originated in an adult in good health. The material was peripheral blood, obtained on day 0 of AZD1222 vaccination.

CDR3 sequence: CASSQRAGRTYEQYF. CDR3 DNA sequence: TGTGCCAGCAGCCAAAGGGCGGGCCGAACCTACGAGCAGTACTTC. This chain links TRBV7-8 with TRBJ2-7, with D possibly TRBD2 on 5 matching bases. The CDR3 is 15 amino acids. The V and J ends lost 5 bases and 2 bases respectively, with 16 bases between them. Germline assignment: CDR1 SGHVS and CDR2 FQNEAQ.